What follows are 14 T cell receptor beta chains derived from one specimen sequenced in a study of T cell responses to AZD1222 COVID-19 vaccine. Some clones are missing from TCRdb's copy, which holds only in-frame ones; the method was immunoSEQ multiplex PCR. The sample shows 150,000 to 200,000 clones, roughly nine tenths of them seen only once. The sequencing used peripheral blood, collected 28 days after the second AZD1222 dose. These TCRs come from an adult who received the AZD1222 COVID-19 vaccine.

The chain joins TRBV19 to TRBJ2-1, with a possible D match to TRBD2 (5 bases). Looked up from germline, CDR1 is LNHDA and CDR2 is SQIVND (reference sequence). Trimming shortened V by 1 base and J by 8 bases, and 6 bases separated the two germline ends. The CDR3 sequence is 12 residues long. The CDR3 DNA reads TGTGCCAGTAGTATAGGGACTTATGAGCAGTTCTTC. The encoded protein is CASSIGTYEQFF.

CDR3 coding DNA: TGTGCCAGCAGTTACCCATTCCAGGGGACCAGCACAGATACGCAGTATTTT. Translated, it gives CASSYPFQGTSTDTQYF. The J gene is TRBJ2-3, the V gene TRBV6-2 or TRBV6-3; tentative D call: TRBD1 (6 bases). The CDR3 sequence is 17 residues long. V was shortened by 2 bases and J by 0 bases, with 15 bases between the two germline ends. Per the germline V gene, CDR1 is MNHEY and CDR2 is SVGEGT.

This chain connects TRBV5-4 to TRBJ2-3; the match to TRBD2 covers 8 bases. In germline, CDR1 is SGHNT, CDR2 YYREEE (reference sequence). This CDR3 is built from 17 residues. V shed 4 bases and J 3 bases; nucleotides not matched to a gene: 13. DNA of the CDR3: TGTGCCAGCAGCCGCGGAGGACGGGGGGGCATGACAGATACGCAGTATTTT. This encodes CASSRGGRGGMTDTQYF.

To note about this clone: The same CDR3 is also encoded by other DNA sequences in this sample. J is TRBJ2-7 and V is TRBV6-5, with D possibly being TRBD1 (5 bases). V dropped 0 bases and J dropped 0 bases, with 6 bases sitting between them. This CDR3 contains 14 residues. Per the germline V gene, CDR1 is MNHEY and CDR2 is SVGAGI. This CDR3 is CASSYSTASYEQYF. CDR3 bases: TGTGCCAGCAGTTACTCGACAGCCTCCTACGAGCAGTACTTC.

This chain joins TRBV6-5 and TRBJ1-2; D not certain. CDR1 is MNHEY, CDR2 SVGAGI, per germline. The CDR3 extends over 13 amino acids. The V gene lost 6 bases and the J gene lost 2 bases, with 10 bases spanning the gap. CDR3 nucleotides: TGTGCCAGCAGCCCCTGGGCGAACTATGGCTACACCTTC. Its protein is CASSPWANYGYTF.

The chain uses TRBV5-1 and TRBJ1-4, with D tentatively TRBD1 (5 bases). Germline V gives CDR1 SGHRS, CDR2 YFSETQ. This CDR3 comprises 15 residues. V was cut by 2 bases and J by 5 bases, with 13 bases left in between. This chain's CDR3 is CASSFETDNNEKLFF. The CDR3 coding sequence is TGCGCCAGCAGCTTTGAGACAGACAACAATGAAAAACTGTTTTTT.

The chain couples TRBV19 to TRBJ1-3; D unresolved. Per the germline V gene, CDR1 is LNHDA and CDR2 is SQIVND (reference sequence). This CDR3 has 15 residues. The ends were cut back, 10 bases at V and 0 bases at J, with 16 bases in the middle. The CDR3, as DNA: TGTGCCACCCGAAGGGCAACTTCCTCTGGAAACACCATATATTTT. Translation: CATRRATSSGNTIYF. Looking up the rest from reference TRBV19 and TRBJ1-3 gives the full variable domain: DGGITQSPKYLFRKEGQNVTLSCEQNLNHDAMYWYRQDPGQGLRLIYYSQIVNDFQKGDIAEGYSVSREKKESFPLTVTSAQKNPTAFYLCATRRATSSGNTIYFGEGSWLTVV.

The chain carries TRBV2 and TRBJ1-4; 7 bases align to TRBD1. Trimming at V came to 1 base and at J to 2 bases, leaving 4 bases not matched to a gene. The CDR3 sequence is 16 residues long. Germline V lookup: CDR1 SNHLY, CDR2 FYNNEI. Here the CDR3 DNA reads TGTGCCAGCAGTGAAGGAGCAGGGGGGACTAATGAAAAACTGTTTTTT. Translated, it gives CASSEGAGGTNEKLFF.

The chain is built from TRBV5-4 and TRBJ2-5; TRBD2 is a possible D gene (5 bases). There are 13 residues in the CDR3. The germline gives CDR1 SGHNT, CDR2 YYREEE (reference sequence). V was trimmed by 4 bases and J by 2 bases, leaving 9 bases between them. CDR3: CASSAGPQETQYF. The CDR3 DNA reads TGTGCCAGCAGCGCGGGCCCTCAAGAGACCCAGTACTTC.

The chain combines TRBV11-1 with TRBJ2-5; possibly TRBD2 for D (7 bases). Between the trimmed V and J ends, which lost 1 base and 5 bases, there was a span of 14 bases. CDR3 size: 15 residues. Germline loops: CDR1 SGHAT, CDR2 FQDESV (reference sequence). The CDR3 DNA reads TGTGCCAGCAGCTTAGTGGGGGGGCGGTTGGAGACCCAGTACTTC. Translated: CASSLVGGRLETQYF.

This clone was seen only once. The chain joins TRBV7-9 to TRBJ1-1, with no clear D. The CDR3 loop spans 16 amino acids. Germline assignment: CDR1 SEHNR and CDR2 FQNEAQ (reference sequence). Trimming removed 2 bases from V and 4 bases from J, with 17 bases in between. As DNA, the CDR3 is TGTGCCAGCAGCTTATCTTTTGGGAGCCCGAGCACTGAAGCTTTCTTT. Protein product: CASSLSFGSPSTEAFF.

The chain combines TRBV27 with TRBJ1-1; maybe TRBD1 (5 bases). CDR3 length equals 14 residues. The germline V gene has CDR1 MNHEY and CDR2 SMNVEV (reference sequence). V was shortened by 4 bases and J by 0 bases, with 9 bases between the two germline ends. CDR3 sequence reads: CASSSTAMNTEAFF. DNA for the CDR3: TGTGCCAGCAGTTCGACAGCTATGAACACTGAAGCTTTCTTT.

The rearrangement joins TRBV10-3 to TRBJ2-7; 9 nucleotides match TRBD2. The CDR3 runs to 16 residues. Germline CDR1 ENHRY, CDR2 SYGVKD. Trimming removed 2 bases from V and 3 bases from J; junction bases left unmatched: 8. CDR3 coding DNA: TGTGCCATCAGTGAGAATCTAGCGGGAACCTACTACGAGCAGTACTTC. This encodes CAISENLAGTYYEQYF.

This chain links TRBV30 with TRBJ1-2; tentative D call: TRBD1 (5 bases). This CDR3 has 13 residues. Germline-derived CDR1 and CDR2 are GTSNPN and SVGIG (reference sequence). V lost 0 bases and J 8 bases, leaving 13 bases between the germline ends. CDR3: CAWSVFSGQGYTF. In DNA, the CDR3 is TGTGCCTGGAGTGTATTTTCAGGGCAGGGCTACACCTTC.